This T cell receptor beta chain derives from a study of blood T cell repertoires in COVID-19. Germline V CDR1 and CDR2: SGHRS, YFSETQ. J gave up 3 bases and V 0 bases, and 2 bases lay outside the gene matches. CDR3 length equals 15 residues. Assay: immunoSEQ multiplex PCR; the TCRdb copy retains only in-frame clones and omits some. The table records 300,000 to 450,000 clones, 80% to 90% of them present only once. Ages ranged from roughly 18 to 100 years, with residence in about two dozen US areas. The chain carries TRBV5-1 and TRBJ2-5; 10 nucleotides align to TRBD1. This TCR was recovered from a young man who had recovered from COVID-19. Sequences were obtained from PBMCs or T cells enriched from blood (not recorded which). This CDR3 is CASSLAGTGEETQYF. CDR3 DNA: TGCGCCAGCAGCTTGGCAGGGACAGGGGAAGAGACCCAGTACTTC. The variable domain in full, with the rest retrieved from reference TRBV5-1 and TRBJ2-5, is KAGVTQTPRYLIKTRGQQVTLSCSPISGHRSVSWYQQTPGQGLQFLFEYFSETQRNKGNFPGRFSGRQFSNSRSEMNVSTLELGDSALYLCASSLAGTGEETQYFGPGTRLLVL.